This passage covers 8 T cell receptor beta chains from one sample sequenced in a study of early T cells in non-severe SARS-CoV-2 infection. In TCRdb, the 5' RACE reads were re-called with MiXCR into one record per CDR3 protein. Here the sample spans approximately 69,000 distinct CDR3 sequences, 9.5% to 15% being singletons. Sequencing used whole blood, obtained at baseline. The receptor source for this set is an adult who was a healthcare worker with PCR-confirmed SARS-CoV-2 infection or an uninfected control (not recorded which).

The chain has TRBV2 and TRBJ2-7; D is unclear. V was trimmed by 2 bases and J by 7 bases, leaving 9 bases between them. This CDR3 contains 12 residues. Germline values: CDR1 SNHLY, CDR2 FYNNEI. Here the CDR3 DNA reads TGTGCCAGCAGTGAAAGGCAGGTAGAGCAGTACTTC. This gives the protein CASSERQVEQYF.

The chain's CDR3 is CASSSFRTTRTQYF. The CDR3 DNA follows: TGTGCCAGCAGCTCCTTCCGAACGACTCGGACCCAGTACTTC. The V gene is TRBV7-9, the J gene TRBJ2-5; no definite D call. This CDR3 has 14 residues. V was pared by 4 bases and J by 7 bases, with 16 bases between. In germline, CDR1 is SEHNR, CDR2 FQNEAQ (reference sequence).

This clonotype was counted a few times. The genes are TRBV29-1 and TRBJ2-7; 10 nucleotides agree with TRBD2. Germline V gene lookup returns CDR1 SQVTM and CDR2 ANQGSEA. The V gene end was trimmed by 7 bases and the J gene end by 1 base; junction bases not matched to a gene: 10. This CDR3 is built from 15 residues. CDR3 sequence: CSGGDWTSGSYEQYF. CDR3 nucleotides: TGCAGCGGGGGAGATTGGACTAGCGGATCCTACGAGCAGTACTTC.

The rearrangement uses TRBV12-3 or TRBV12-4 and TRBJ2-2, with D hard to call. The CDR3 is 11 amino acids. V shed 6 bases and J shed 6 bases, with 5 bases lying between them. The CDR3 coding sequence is TGTGCCAGCAGCGGGCCCGGGGAGCTGTTTTTT. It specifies CASSGPGELFF.

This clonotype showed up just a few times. Written as DNA, the CDR3 is TGCAGCGTCCTGCGGACAGGGGCGTTTTTCGCCGAGCAGTACTTC. Its translation is CSVLRTGAFFAEQYF. The V and J genes are TRBV29-1 and TRBJ2-7, with TRBD1 identical over 9 bases. Trimming took 6 bases from V and 6 from J; bases not matched to a gene: 15. Germline-derived CDR1 and CDR2 are SQVTM and ANQGSEA. The CDR3 has 15 amino acids.

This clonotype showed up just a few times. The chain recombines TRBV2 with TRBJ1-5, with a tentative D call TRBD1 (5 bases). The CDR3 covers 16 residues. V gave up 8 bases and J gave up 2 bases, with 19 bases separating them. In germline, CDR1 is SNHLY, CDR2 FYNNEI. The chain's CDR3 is CASGGKQERGNQPQHF. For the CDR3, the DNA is TGTGCCAGCGGGGGGAAACAGGAAAGGGGCAATCAGCCCCAGCATTTT.

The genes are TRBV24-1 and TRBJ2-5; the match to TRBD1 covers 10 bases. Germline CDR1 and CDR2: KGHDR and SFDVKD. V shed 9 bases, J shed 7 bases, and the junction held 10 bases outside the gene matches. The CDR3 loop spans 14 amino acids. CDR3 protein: CATAGQGPLGTQYF. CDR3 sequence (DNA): TGTGCCACCGCGGGACAGGGGCCCTTGGGGACCCAGTACTTC.

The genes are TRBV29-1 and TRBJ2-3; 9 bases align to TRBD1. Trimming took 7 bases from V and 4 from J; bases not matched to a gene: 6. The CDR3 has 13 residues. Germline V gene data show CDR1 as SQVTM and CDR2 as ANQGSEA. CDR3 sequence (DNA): TGCAGCGCCCCGGGACAGGGTTCAGATACGCAGTATTTT. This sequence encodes CSAPGQGSDTQYF.